The 19 T cell receptor beta chains reported below all come from one sample, sequenced in a study of blood T cell repertoires in COVID-19. Generated by immunoSEQ multiplex PCR, the TCRdb table keeps only in-frame clones and is missing some. In the table there are roughly 170,000 clones, roughly nine tenths of which are singletons. Sequencing used peripheral blood. Receptor source: a man aged 70 or older with active or convalescent COVID-19.

The rearrangement joins TRBV7-9 to TRBJ2-7, with 8 bases fitting TRBD1. This CDR3 comprises 14 residues. V shed 6 bases and J 3 bases; nucleotides not matched to a gene: 7. Germline V lookup: CDR1 SEHNR, CDR2 FQNEAQ (reference sequence). The CDR3 region is CASRLSGTGYEQYF. The CDR3 coding sequence is TGTGCCAGCAGACTCTCCGGGACAGGCTACGAGCAGTACTTC.

This rearrangement joins TRBV7-2 to TRBJ1-2; D is uncertain. V dropped 4 bases and J dropped 5 bases, with 14 bases sitting between them. The CDR3 spans 14 residues. CDR1 is SGHTA, CDR2 FQGNSA, per germline. CDR3 sequence (DNA): TGTGCCAGCAGCTCCACCGACGGACTATATGGCTACACCTTC. As protein: CASSSTDGLYGYTF.

The sample holds one count of this clone. The chain carries TRBV7-8 and TRBJ2-5, with a tentative D call TRBD2 (6 bases). V was clipped by 1 base and J by 2 bases, with 11 bases between them. Looked up from germline, CDR1 is SGHVS and CDR2 is FQNEAQ. This CDR3 has 15 residues. The CDR3 here is CASSLVAGPQETQYF. DNA of the CDR3: TGTGCCAGCAGCTTAGTGGCGGGGCCTCAAGAGACCCAGTACTTC.

V usage is TRBV6-5 and J usage is TRBJ1-1, with D possibly TRBD1 on 6 matching bases. Trimming stripped 4 bases from V and 4 bases from J, with 16 bases between. The CDR3 consists of 15 residues. In germline, CDR1 is MNHEY, CDR2 SVGAGI. The CDR3 DNA is TGTGCCAGCAGTTTTGCACAGGGTGGGGGCACTGAAGCTTTCTTT. Protein: CASSFAQGGGTEAFF.

This clone was seen a single time. The chain couples TRBV19 to TRBJ2-7; 8 bases are shared with TRBD1. CDR1 LNHDA and CDR2 SQIVND come from the germline V gene (reference sequence). The CDR3 totals 14 residues. Trimming cost V 8 bases and J 2 bases; bases outside gene matches: 8. DNA for the CDR3: TGTGCCAGTGTAGACAGGGGAAAACCCTACGAGCAGTACTTC. This codes for CASVDRGKPYEQYF.

This clone was recorded a few times. The chain combines TRBV19 with TRBJ2-2; possibly TRBD2 for D (5 bases). From germline, CDR1 is LNHDA and CDR2 SQIVND (reference sequence). This CDR3 is 15 amino acids long. V lost 7 bases and J lost 6, with 18 bases in between. In DNA, the CDR3 is TGTGCCAGTACCCTAGAGGGCCGGTGGGCCGGGGAGCTGTTTTTT. Protein: CASTLEGRWAGELFF.

J is TRBJ1-3 and V is TRBV7-9; 7 bases match TRBD1. The junction had 5 bases not matched to a gene; V was cut back by 6 bases and J by 0 bases. There are 15 residues in the CDR3. Germline lookup yields CDR1 SEHNR and CDR2 FQNEAQ (reference sequence). The CDR3 DNA reads TGTGCCAGCAGACAACAGGGGTCCTCTGGAAACACCATATATTTT. Protein product: CASRQQGSSGNTIYF.

There are many counts of this clone. The chain employs TRBV18 and TRBJ2-6; tentative D call: TRBD1 (6 bases). CDR3 length equals 15 residues. Trimming shortened V by 6 bases and J by 0 bases, and 9 bases separated the two germline ends. Germline CDR1 reads KGHSH; CDR2 reads LQKENI. The CDR3 loop is CASSRGGSGANVLTF. Written as DNA, the CDR3 is TGTGCCAGCTCTCGAGGGGGCTCTGGGGCCAACGTCCTGACTTTC.

The rearrangement links TRBV2 to TRBJ1-6; the D gene is possibly TRBD1 (5 bases). Germline CDR1 SNHLY, CDR2 FYNNEI. CDR3 length equals 14 residues. V dropped 2 bases and J dropped 14 bases, with 16 bases sitting between them. This CDR3 is CASSERAQGVTLHF. DNA of the CDR3: TGTGCCAGCAGTGAACGGGCCCAGGGCGTGACCCTCCACTTT. Filled out from reference TRBV2 and TRBJ1-6, the complete variable domain reads EPEVTQTPSHQVTQMGQEVILRCVPISNHLYFYWYRQILGQKVEFLVSFYNNEISEKSEIFDDQFSVERPDGSNFTLKIRSTKLEDSAMYFCASSERAQGVTLHFGNGTRLTVT.

The chain carries TRBV18 and TRBJ2-1; no firm D call. Germline CDR1 is KGHSH and CDR2 is LQKENI. This CDR3 region has 13 residues. Deletions cut 3 bases from V and 2 bases from J, with 5 bases between. This chain's CDR3 is CASSPGTYNEQFF. DNA for the CDR3: TGTGCCAGCTCACCTGGCACCTACAATGAGCAGTTCTTC.

J is TRBJ1-2 and V is TRBV3-1 (or the pseudogene TRBV3-2), with 8 bases that match TRBD1. The trim removed 0 bases at V and 8 bases at J, leaving 5 bases unmatched. CDR1 is LGHDT and CDR2 is YNNKEL in the germline V gene (reference sequence). This CDR3 comprises 14 residues. The chain's CDR3 is CASSQDPGDRGYTF. The CDR3 DNA reads TGTGCCAGCAGCCAAGATCCCGGGGACAGGGGCTACACCTTC.

The chain recombines TRBV7-9 with TRBJ1-2, with D tentatively TRBD1 (6 bases). The CDR3 covers 13 residues. Germline lookup yields CDR1 SEHNR and CDR2 FQNEAQ (reference sequence). V shed 5 bases and J shed 2 bases, with 9 bases lying between them. In DNA, the CDR3 is TGTGCCAGCAGCCGACAGGTGAACTATGGCTACACCTTC. Translation gives CASSRQVNYGYTF.

V is TRBV5-1 and J is TRBJ2-1, with D possibly matching TRBD2 (6 bases). CDR3 length: 16 residues. V was clipped by 5 bases and J by 7 bases, with 22 bases between them. In germline, CDR1 is SGHRS, CDR2 YFSETQ. The CDR3 coding sequence is TGCGCCAGCAGATCACCCGGGACTTCCGAAAGTAATGAGCAGTTCTTC. Encoded protein: CASRSPGTSESNEQFF.

The genes are TRBV27 and TRBJ1-6, with a possible D match to TRBD1 (6 bases). There are 15 residues in the CDR3. Germline V gives CDR1 MNHEY, CDR2 SMNVEV (reference sequence). V lost 3 bases to trimming and J lost 4 bases, with 10 bases between them. CDR3 sequence reads: CASSLGAGYNSPLHF. The CDR3 bases are TGTGCCAGCAGTTTGGGGGCGGGTTATAATTCACCCCTCCACTTT.

The rearrangement links TRBV11-3 to TRBJ2-3, with D possibly TRBD1 on 6 matching bases. This CDR3 is built from 14 residues. Germline V gene sequence: CDR1 SGHNT, CDR2 YENEEA. The V end was cut by 5 bases, the J end by 5 bases, with 14 bases between. CDR3 sequence: CASSDDRNGDTQYF. CDR3 nucleotide sequence: TGTGCCAGCAGCGACGACAGGAATGGAGATACGCAGTATTTT.

This clone showed up just a few times. The V and J genes are TRBV7-9 and TRBJ1-5; no definite D call. CDR1 SEHNR and CDR2 FQNEAQ come from the germline V gene (reference sequence). The CDR3 is made up of 12 amino acids. The V end was cut by 1 base, the J end by 5 bases, with 3 bases between. CDR3: CASSLDYQPQHF. CDR3 in DNA: TGTGCCAGCAGCTTAGACTATCAGCCCCAGCATTTT.

This rearrangement joins TRBV5-1 to TRBJ2-1, with TRBD1 as a possible D gene (6 bases). Trimming took off 0 bases at V and 15 bases at J, with 19 bases between the two ends. CDR1 and CDR2 (germline): SGHRS, YFSETQ. The CDR3 loop spans 14 amino acids. In nucleotides, the CDR3 is TGCGCCAGCAGCTTGGAAGGACAGTCTCAAAGCGGGTTCTTC. Its protein product is CASSLEGQSQSGFF. The full variable domain, in which reference TRBV5-1 and TRBJ2-1 provide the parts outside the CDR3, is KAGVTQTPRYLIKTRGQQVTLSCSPISGHRSVSWYQQTPGQGLQFLFEYFSETQRNKGNFPGRFSGRQFSNSRSEMNVSTLELGDSALYLCASSLEGQSQSGFFGPGTRLTVL.

This clone was seen a single time. V is TRBV19 and J is TRBJ1-5; 9 nucleotides match TRBD1. The J segment lost 4 bases and the V segment lost 6 bases, leaving 19 bases of the junction unmatched. Germline V gives CDR1 LNHDA, CDR2 SQIVND (reference sequence). The CDR3 covers 19 residues. CDR3 loop: CASRYRGPLSAFGNQPQHF. CDR3 coding DNA: TGTGCCAGTAGGTACAGGGGGCCCCTCTCCGCCTTTGGTAATCAGCCCCAGCATTTT.

This chain joins TRBV11-3 and TRBJ2-7, with TRBD1 matching over 7 bases. Germline-derived CDR1 and CDR2 are SGHNT and YENEEA. This CDR3 has 16 residues. V shed 2 bases and J 3 bases; nucleotides not matched to a gene: 10. The CDR3 here is CASSLTHTDRDYEQYF. CDR3 DNA sequence: TGTGCCAGCAGCTTAACCCATACCGACAGGGACTACGAGCAGTACTTC.